The subject of this entry is one TCR beta chain. What this receptor recognizes is not known. No base quality information exists; no much larger clone differs at one position. Patients with a history of autoimmune disease or receiving systemic immunosuppression were excluded from the trial. Peripheral blood for TCR sequencing was collected from all dose cohorts at baseline, on cycle 4 day 1, and on cycle 7 day 1. Samples came from an open-label, multicenter, first-in-human phase I dose-escalation trial of ivuxolimab. The trial enrolled adults with locally advanced or metastatic head and neck squamous cell, hepatocellular, melanoma or renal cell carcinoma. Before TCR sequencing, CD4+ T cells and CD8+ T cells from peripheral blood were sorted into separate populations. The data derive from a study of OX40 agonist ivuxolimab in advanced cancers. Regarding the complete study: Ivuxolimab was a fully human IgG2 agonistic monoclonal antibody targeting the costimulatory receptor OX40 (CD134). The monotherapy dose-escalation portion (N ≈ 50 patients) of the phase I ivuxolimab trial is reported in the paper. Intravenous ivuxolimab was administered to patients every 2 weeks at six dose levels: 0.01, 0.1, 0.3, 1.5, 3 and 10 mg/kg. The dose-escalation cohort was 82.7% male with a mean age of 60 years, ranging from about 20 to 80. Patients were allowed to have had prior anti-PD-1, anti-PD-L1 or anti-CTLA-4 therapy, and more than 30% of the dose-escalation patients had previously received checkpoint inhibitors. Partial responses occurred in three dose-escalation patients, of whom one had hepatocellular carcinoma and two had cutaneous melanoma. Of the 50 or so patients in dose escalation, around 20 had hepatocellular carcinoma, some 15 had melanoma, 9 had renal cell carcinoma and 9 had head and neck cancer. Peripheral TCRbeta sequencing aimed to test whether ivuxolimab altered TCR sequence diversity and caused clonal T-cell expansion.

Counted from cysteine to phenylalanine, this CDR3 has 16 amino acids. CDR3 DNA only is kept here, 48 bases in frame from base 1. The germline V gene encodes CDR1 LGHNA and CDR2 YNFKEQ. V loses 1 base of germline sequence and J loses 0 bases, and the interval between the two ends is 13 bases. What the study reported, not specific to this receptor: At doses of 0.1 to 3.0 mg/kg, clonal expansion of both CD4+ and CD8+ T cells in blood was seen between baseline and week 6. The antigen specificity of the clonally expanded peripheral T cells was not determined. In the 0.1-3.0 mg/kg groups, partial responders had among the lowest normalized peripheral clonal expansion, particularly in CD8+ T cells. After ivuxolimab, more expanded clones were found on average in CD8+ T cells than in CD4+ T cells. Low levels of normalized T-cell clonal expansion were also seen in some patients who did not respond.

Genomic DNA was extracted from sorted cells for sequencing of the TCRbeta CDR3 region. The immunoSEQ Assay was used to sequence the TCRbeta CDR3 regions. TCRdb carries this immuneACCESS record with in-frame sequences only. Its versions omit some clonotypes, under half of them owing to an unresolved V gene in the studies checked, with the rest unexplained. For this sample the table gives 120,000 or so clones, of which over 85% were detected only once. The ten largest clones add up to 0.15% to 0.19% of the sample. This specimen was CD4+ or CD8+ T cells sorted from blood, taken in a trial of the OX40 agonist ivuxolimab. The TCR originated in an adult with an advanced solid tumor such as melanoma, head and neck, liver or kidney cancer. The chain joins TRBV4-2 to TRBJ2-7; a weak D assignment points to TRBD1 (6 bases agree). This receptor has the CDR3 CASSQAGVGDSYEQYF. The nucleotide sequence reads as follows: TGTGCCAGCAGCCAAGCAGGGGTCGGAGACTCCTACGAGCAGTACTTC.